The table lists the clone carrying this T cell receptor (beta chain) with a few counts. This sample is part of a study of patients and donors after allogeneic stem cell transplantation. The CDR3 covers 18 residues. Germline values: CDR1 LGHNA, CDR2 YNFKEQ. V lost 6 bases and J lost 0; bases outside the gene matches: 14. TCRdb reanalysed the RT-PCR reads using MiXCR and keeps one entry per CDR3 protein. The table lists about 57,000 distinct CDR3 sequences, 13% of them singletons, with under 40% in the top ten. Sequencing was performed on blood, either unsorted or a sorted T cell fraction (not recorded which). The sequence was collected from a human donor who was either an allogeneic HSCT recipient or a stem cell or donor lymphocyte infusion donor (not recorded which). It is not recorded whose cells these are; they may come from a transplant donor. This chain links TRBV4-2 with TRBJ2-1, with 7 bases identical to TRBD2. The CDR3 bases are TGTGCCAGCAGTGTCCTTGATGCGGGAGTACCCTCCTACAATGAGCAGTTCTTC. This codes for CASSVLDAGVPSYNEQFF.